This TCR beta chain was obtained from a study of regulatory T cells in long-lasting Graves disease. Study-wide results and limits: There were preferences for TRBV28, TRBJ1-2 and TRBJ2-5 in persistent disease.

This clonotype was observed at least ten times. Its specificity is unknown. Combining iRepertoire HTBI primers with Arm-PCR of CDR3 regions, the authors built TCR beta libraries. TCRdb used MiXCR to reprocess the multiplex PCR reads, holding one entry per CDR3 protein. The sample comprises 350,000 to 550,000 distinct CDR3 sequences, 14% of which are singletons, and approximately 17% rests with the top ten. The germline CDR1 and CDR2 sequences are SNHLY and FYNNEI. The CDR3 is 13 amino acids. The V gene lost 2 bases and the J gene lost 3 bases, with 7 bases spanning the gap. The time point: newly diagnosed GD, antithyroid drugs for less than 3 months. Following extraction of RNA from PBMCs, that RNA was used to make the TCR library. Graves' disease diagnosis relied on American Thyroid Association guidelines. A further study also used this sample, focusing on T cells in Graves' hyperthyroidism and ophthalmopathy. Per that paper: Onset of ophthalmopathy came a median around 7.1 months after the model predicted it.

The sequence was collected from a woman aged 45-60 years with Graves disease. The specimen comprised peripheral blood mononuclear cells (PBMCs), sampled at new diagnosis, from a patient treated with antithyroid drugs. This chain uses TRBV2 with TRBJ2-5; a weak D match, TRBD2 (6 bases). CDR3 nucleotide sequence: TGTGCCAGCAGTGAACAGCGGGAAGAGACCCAGTACTTC. Translation: CASSEQREETQYF.